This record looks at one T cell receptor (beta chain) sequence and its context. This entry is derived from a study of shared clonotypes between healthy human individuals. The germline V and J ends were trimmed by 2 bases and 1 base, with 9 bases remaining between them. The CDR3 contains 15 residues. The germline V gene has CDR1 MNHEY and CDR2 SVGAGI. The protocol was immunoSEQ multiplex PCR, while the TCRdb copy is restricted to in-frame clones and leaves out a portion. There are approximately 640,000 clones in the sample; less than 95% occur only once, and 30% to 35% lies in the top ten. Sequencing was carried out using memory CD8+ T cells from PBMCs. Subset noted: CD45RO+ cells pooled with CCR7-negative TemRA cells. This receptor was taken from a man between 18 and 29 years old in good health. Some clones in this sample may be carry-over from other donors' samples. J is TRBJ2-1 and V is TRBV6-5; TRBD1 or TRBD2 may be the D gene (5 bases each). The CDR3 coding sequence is TGTGCCAGCAGTTACAGGGACGGATCCTACAATGAGCAGTTCTTC. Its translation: CASSYRDGSYNEQFF.